This passage covers 22 T cell receptor beta chains from one sample sequenced in a study of cytomegalovirus exposure and HLA in healthy donors. The PCR used 60 Vbeta and 13 Jbeta primers. Sequencing used immunoSEQ multiplex PCR; TCRdb keeps in-frame clones, though not all of them. The repertoire holds about 130,000 clones, with 66% as singletons. Sequencing was done on a sample of PBMCs. These receptors were collected from a human donor in good health.

The chain combines TRBV28 with TRBJ2-1, with TRBD1 identical over 10 bases. The CDR3 extends over 16 amino acids. J gave up 9 bases and V 7 bases, and 15 bases lay outside the gene matches. Germline V gene lookup returns CDR1 MDHEN and CDR2 SYDVKM. CDR3 in amino acids: CASIPGRDRGRGEQFF. In nucleotides, the CDR3 is TGTGCCAGCATTCCTGGCAGGGACAGGGGCCGGGGTGAGCAGTTCTTC.

The rearrangement joins TRBV19 to TRBJ1-4; D remains unclear. The germline gives CDR1 LNHDA, CDR2 SQIVND (reference sequence). The CDR3 has 12 residues. V was shortened by 4 bases and J by 7 bases, with 7 bases between the two germline ends. The CDR3: CASSTSGEKLFF. The CDR3 DNA reads as TGTGCCAGTAGTACCTCGGGTGAAAAACTGTTTTTT.

The chain links TRBV5-1 to TRBJ1-4; 8 bases are shared with TRBD1. V lost 4 bases to trimming and J lost 3 bases; unmatched junction nucleotides: 5. The CDR3 covers 15 residues. Per germline, CDR1 SGHRS and CDR2 YFSETQ. Written as DNA, the CDR3 is TGCGCCAGCAGCCTGGGACAGGTTTCTAATGAAAAACTGTTTTTT. Translating gives CASSLGQVSNEKLFF.

This clone was counted between two and nine times. The chain links TRBV2 to TRBJ2-1; D remains unclear. Germline loops: CDR1 SNHLY, CDR2 FYNNEI. Trimming removed 10 bases at V and 6 bases at J, with 10 bases between. This CDR3 region has 11 residues. The CDR3 bases are TGTGCCACCACCGGTGGCAATGAGCAGTTCTTC. It yields the protein CATTGGNEQFF.

The chain has TRBV19 and TRBJ2-2, with TRBD2 matching over 7 bases. The CDR3 runs to 13 residues. Germline CDR1 reads LNHDA; CDR2 reads SQIVND (reference sequence). The V segment lost 5 bases and the J segment 6 bases; nucleotides outside the gene matches: 3. The CDR3 protein is CASSLTSPGELFF. The DNA of the CDR3 is TGTGCCAGTAGTCTGACTAGCCCCGGGGAGCTGTTTTTT.

The gene calls are TRBV7-3 and TRBJ2-1, with 10 positions matching TRBD2. V gave up 5 bases and J gave up 6 bases; unmatched junction bases: 10. This CDR3 is 16 amino acids long. Germline assignment: CDR1 SGHTA and CDR2 FQGTGA. This chain's CDR3 is CASSPTPGLAINEQFF. The CDR3 DNA is TGTGCCAGCAGCCCAACCCCGGGACTAGCGATCAATGAGCAGTTCTTC.

The chain uses TRBV5-5 and TRBJ2-7, with TRBD1 matching over 8 bases. The V gene's germline CDR1 is SGHKS and CDR2 YYEKEE (reference sequence). V lost 1 base to trimming and J lost 7 bases; unmatched junction nucleotides: 10. This CDR3 is built from 15 residues. This CDR3 is CASSLLGTGFGEQYF. The CDR3 nucleotides read TGTGCCAGCAGCTTGCTCGGGACAGGATTTGGAGAGCAGTACTTC.

The chain is built from TRBV4-3 and TRBJ2-1, with TRBD2 matching 8 bases. Trimming at V came to 0 bases and at J to 8 bases, leaving 6 bases not matched to a gene. CDR3 length: 15 amino acids. Germline-derived CDR1 and CDR2 are LGHNA and YSLEER. This chain's CDR3 is CASSQESGSIDEQFF. The CDR3 region has the DNA TGCGCCAGCAGCCAAGAGAGCGGGAGTATTGATGAGCAGTTCTTC.

This clone was found once. The J gene is TRBJ2-2, the V gene TRBV5-1; 9 nucleotides align to TRBD1. Unmatched junction bases numbered 3, after V lost 4 bases and J lost 5 bases. Germline loops: CDR1 SGHRS, CDR2 YFSETQ. This CDR3 spans 14 amino acids. CDR3 DNA sequence: TGCGCCAGCAGCAAGGGGACAGGGACCGGGGAGCTGTTTTTT. This codes for CASSKGTGTGELFF.

The rearrangement uses TRBV27 and TRBJ2-2; 12 bases are shared with TRBD2. The germline V gene has CDR1 MNHEY and CDR2 SMNVEV (reference sequence). CDR3 length: 17 amino acids. V shed 7 bases, J shed 4 bases, and the junction held 10 bases outside the gene matches. In DNA form, the CDR3 reads TGTGCCAGCAAGTGGGCTAGCGGGAGGGGTTTCACCGGGGAGCTGTTTTTT. Amino acids: CASKWASGRGFTGELFF.

The chain has TRBV4-1 and TRBJ2-7; weak D call: TRBD1 (7 bases). CDR3 length: 16 amino acids. Trimming cost V 1 base and J 7 bases, with 20 bases left between them. CDR1 MGHRA and CDR2 YSYEKL come from the germline V gene. This CDR3 is CASSQGFMGRGEEQYF. The CDR3 DNA reads TGCGCCAGCAGCCAAGGATTCATGGGCAGGGGGGAAGAGCAGTACTTC.

The chain has TRBV5-1 and TRBJ2-7; 10 nucleotides line up with TRBD1. CDR3 size: 14 residues. Germline CDR1 SGHRS, CDR2 YFSETQ. V was clipped by 3 bases and J by 4 bases; unmatched bases: 4. The CDR3 is CASSSRDRGYEQYF. CDR3 DNA sequence: TGCGCCAGCAGCTCCCGGGACAGGGGATACGAGCAGTACTTC.

J is TRBJ1-2 and V is TRBV7-2; 10 bases line up with TRBD1. J was trimmed by 5 bases and V by 4 bases; bases with no gene match: 4. The CDR3 sequence is 14 residues long. Germline loops: CDR1 SGHTA, CDR2 FQGNSA. The CDR3 sequence is CASSSGGQGYGYTF. CDR3 DNA: TGTGCCAGCAGCTCGGGGGGACAGGGGTATGGCTACACCTTC. Full variable domain (missing parts from reference TRBV7-2 and TRBJ1-2): GAGVSQSPSNKVTEKGKDVELRCDPISGHTALYWYRQSLGQGLEFLIYFQGNSAPDKSGLPSDRFSAERTGGSVSTLTIQRTQQEDSAVYLCASSSGGQGYGYTFGSGTRLTVV.

This sequence joins TRBV4-1 and TRBJ2-7, with a tentative D call TRBD2 (6 bases). CDR1 and CDR2 (germline): MGHRA, YSYEKL. This CDR3 region has 14 residues. The V and J ends lost 3 bases and 6 bases respectively, with 15 bases between them. CDR3 DNA sequence: TGCGCCAGCAGCCACACTGGGGACTTAGCCGAGCAGTACTTC. This gives the protein CASSHTGDLAEQYF.

V gene TRBV9 combines with J gene TRBJ1-1; TRBD1 might be the D (5 bases). Trimming took 6 bases from V and 6 from J, leaving 18 bases between them. This CDR3 has 14 residues. Germline CDR1 and CDR2: SGDLS and YYNGEE. CDR3 loop: CASNWGDRNAEAFF. The CDR3 coding sequence is TGTGCCAGCAACTGGGGGGATCGGAATGCTGAAGCTTTCTTT.

The chain joins TRBV19 to TRBJ2-3, with a possible D match to TRBD2 (6 bases). CDR1 is LNHDA, CDR2 SQIVND, per germline (reference sequence). V was pared by 7 bases and J by 1 base, with 12 bases between. The CDR3 spans 14 residues. CDR3: CASTREWGTDTQYF. CDR3 DNA sequence: TGTGCCAGTACTCGGGAGTGGGGCACAGATACGCAGTATTTT. The whole variable domain, remainder taken from reference TRBV19 and TRBJ2-3, is DGGITQSPKYLFRKEGQNVTLSCEQNLNHDAMYWYRQDPGQGLRLIYYSQIVNDFQKGDIAEGYSVSREKKESFPLTVTSAQKNPTAFYLCASTREWGTDTQYFGPGTRLTVL.

The DNA of the CDR3 is TGTGCCAGCAGAAAAACCAGAGACAGGGTAGCTGGCTACACCTTC. This encodes CASRKTRDRVAGYTF. The chain has TRBV6-4 and TRBJ1-2, with 7 bases identical to TRBD1. This CDR3 comprises 15 residues. The germline gives CDR1 MRHNA, CDR2 SNTAGT. The ends lost 6 bases at V and 7 bases at J; junction bases unmatched: 14.

V gene TRBV10-1 combines with J gene TRBJ2-7; 9 bases match TRBD2. CDR1 and CDR2 (germline): WNHNN, SYGVQD (reference sequence). V gave up 4 bases and J gave up 2 bases; unmatched junction bases: 15. The CDR3 is made up of 18 amino acids. The CDR3 DNA reads as TGCGCCAGCAGTGCCCTAGCGGGATATACCCGAGTCCCCTACGAGCAGTACTTC. Translating it yields CASSALAGYTRVPYEQYF.

The genes are TRBV7-2 and TRBJ1-3; 7 bases are a match to TRBD1. The germline gives CDR1 SGHTA, CDR2 FQGNSA. The J segment lost 0 bases and the V segment lost 5 bases, leaving 7 bases of the junction unmatched. The CDR3 totals 16 residues. CDR3 DNA sequence: TGTGCCAGCAGCCCCCAGGGACAGCTCTCTGGAAACACCATATATTTT. Translated: CASSPQGQLSGNTIYF.

The sample holds a few counts of this clone. The rearrangement uses TRBV15 and TRBJ2-7; possible D gene TRBD2, 6 bases. Deletions cut 0 bases from V and 9 bases from J, with 18 bases between. The CDR3 consists of 15 residues. The germline gives CDR1 LNHNV, CDR2 YYDKDF (reference sequence). CDR3 bases: TGTGCCACCAGCAGAGACCTTGGAGGGCAGGGCGGGCAGTACTTC. It is translated as CATSRDLGGQGGQYF.

This clone showed up just a few times. The chain carries TRBV28 and TRBJ2-7, with D perhaps TRBD1 (6 bases). CDR3 length equals 14 residues. Germline V lookup: CDR1 MDHEN, CDR2 SYDVKM. Trimming removed 6 bases at V and 3 bases at J, with 15 bases between. The CDR3 here is CASRSGQTLYEQYF. The CDR3, as DNA: TGTGCCAGCAGGTCCGGACAGACACTCTACGAGCAGTACTTC. Full variable domain (remainder filled in from reference TRBV28 and TRBJ2-7): DVKVTQSSRYLVKRTGEKVFLECVQDMDHENMFWYRQDPGLGLRLIYFSYDVKMKEKGDIPEGYSVSREKKERFSLILESASTNQTSMYLCASRSGQTLYEQYFGPGTRLTVT.

The chain couples TRBV15 to TRBJ2-5; 7 bases agree with TRBD2. The CDR3 runs to 14 residues. The J segment lost 1 base and the V segment lost 4 bases, leaving 3 bases of the junction unmatched. CDR1 and CDR2 (germline): LNHNV, YYDKDF (reference sequence). The CDR3: CATSTSSGQETQYF. The CDR3 DNA follows: TGTGCCACCAGCACCTCTAGCGGCCAAGAGACCCAGTACTTC.